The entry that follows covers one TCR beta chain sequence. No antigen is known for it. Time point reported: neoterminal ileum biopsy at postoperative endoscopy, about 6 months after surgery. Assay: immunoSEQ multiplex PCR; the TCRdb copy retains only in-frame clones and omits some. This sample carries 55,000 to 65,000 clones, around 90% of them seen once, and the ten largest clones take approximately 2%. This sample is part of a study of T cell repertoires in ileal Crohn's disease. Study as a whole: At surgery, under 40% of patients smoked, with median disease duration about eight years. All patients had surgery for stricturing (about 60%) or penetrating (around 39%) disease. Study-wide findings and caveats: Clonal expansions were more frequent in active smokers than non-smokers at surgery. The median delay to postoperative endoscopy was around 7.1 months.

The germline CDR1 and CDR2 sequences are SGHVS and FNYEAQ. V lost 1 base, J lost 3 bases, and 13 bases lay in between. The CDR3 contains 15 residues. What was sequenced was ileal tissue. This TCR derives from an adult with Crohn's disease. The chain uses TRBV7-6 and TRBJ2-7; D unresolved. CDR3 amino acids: CASSLESGIGYEQYV. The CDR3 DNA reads TGTGCCAGCAGCTTAGAGTCGGGTATCGGCTACGAGCAGTACGTC.